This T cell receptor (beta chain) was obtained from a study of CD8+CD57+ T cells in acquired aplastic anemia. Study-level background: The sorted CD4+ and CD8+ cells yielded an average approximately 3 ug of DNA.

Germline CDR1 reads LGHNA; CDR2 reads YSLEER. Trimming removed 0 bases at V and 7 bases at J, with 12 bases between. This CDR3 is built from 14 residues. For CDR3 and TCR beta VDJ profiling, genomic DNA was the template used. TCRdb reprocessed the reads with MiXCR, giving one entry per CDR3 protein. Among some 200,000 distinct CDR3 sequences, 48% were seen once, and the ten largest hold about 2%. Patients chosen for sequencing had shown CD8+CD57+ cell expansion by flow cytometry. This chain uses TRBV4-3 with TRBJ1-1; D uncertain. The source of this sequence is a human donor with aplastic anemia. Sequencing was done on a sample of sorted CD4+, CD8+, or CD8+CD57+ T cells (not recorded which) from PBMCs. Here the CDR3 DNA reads TGCGCCAGCAGCCAAGAGGGATCACGACTTGAAGCTTTCTTT. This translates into CASSQEGSRLEAFF.